The clone carrying this T cell receptor (beta chain) was seen many times. Antigen: not known. In TCRdb, the PCR reads were re-called with MiXCR into one record per CDR3 protein. The profile shows about 640,000 distinct CDR3 sequences, less than 20% of them singletons. The sample belongs to a study of molecular identifiers for immune sequencing clone quantification. At the level of the study: In replicates, RNA from roughly 21,000 or 96,000 naive CD8 cells was divided five ways and four parts were sequenced. The study, taken as a whole, reports: The share of molecules held by clones above 20 RNA copies was over 98% in effector cells and under 1% in naive cells.

V dropped 3 bases and J dropped 1; count of bases not matched to a gene: 5. Looked up from germline, CDR1 is LGHNA and CDR2 is YSLEER. The CDR3 runs 15 residues. The receptor's source is a human donor in good health. Some libraries in this study had Jurkat cell RNA spiked in. V gene TRBV4-3 combines with J gene TRBJ2-7, with 8 positions matching TRBD1. The source material was naive CD8+ T cells from blood, with Jurkat cell RNA spiked in. Indicated subset: FACS-sorted CD8+CD4-CCR7+CD45RA+ naive T cells. The CDR3 sequence is CASSQVGQGSYEQYF. For the CDR3, the DNA is TGCGCCAGCAGCCAGGTAGGACAGGGTTCCTACGAGCAGTACTTC.